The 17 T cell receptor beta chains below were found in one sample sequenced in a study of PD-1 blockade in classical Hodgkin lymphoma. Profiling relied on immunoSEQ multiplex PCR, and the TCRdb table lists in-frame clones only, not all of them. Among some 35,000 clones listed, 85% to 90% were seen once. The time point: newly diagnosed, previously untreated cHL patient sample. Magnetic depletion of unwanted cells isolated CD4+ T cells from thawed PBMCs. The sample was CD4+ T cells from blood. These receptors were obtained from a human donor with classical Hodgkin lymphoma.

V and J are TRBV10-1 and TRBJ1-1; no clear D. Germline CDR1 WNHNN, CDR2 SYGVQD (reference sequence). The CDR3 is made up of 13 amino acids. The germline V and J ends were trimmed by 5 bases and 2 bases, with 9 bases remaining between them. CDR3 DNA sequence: TGCGCCAGCAGTCCCGGCACAAACACTGAAGCTTTCTTT. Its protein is CASSPGTNTEAFF.

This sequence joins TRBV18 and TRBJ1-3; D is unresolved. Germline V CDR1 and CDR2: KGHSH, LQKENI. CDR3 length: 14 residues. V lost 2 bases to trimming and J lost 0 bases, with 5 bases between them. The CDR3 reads CASSPSVSGNTIYF. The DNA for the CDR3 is TGTGCCAGCTCACCAAGCGTCTCTGGAAACACCATATATTTT.

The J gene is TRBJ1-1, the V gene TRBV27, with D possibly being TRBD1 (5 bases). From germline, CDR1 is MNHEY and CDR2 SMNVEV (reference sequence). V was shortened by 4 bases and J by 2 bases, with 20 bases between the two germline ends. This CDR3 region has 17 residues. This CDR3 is CASSSQRGLVLNTEAFF. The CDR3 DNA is TGTGCCAGCAGTTCTCAACGGGGCTTGGTCCTTAACACTGAAGCTTTCTTT.

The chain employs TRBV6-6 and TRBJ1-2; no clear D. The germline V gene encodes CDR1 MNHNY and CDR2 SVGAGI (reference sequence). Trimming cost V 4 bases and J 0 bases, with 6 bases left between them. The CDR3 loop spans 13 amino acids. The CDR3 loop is CASSFQSNYGYTF. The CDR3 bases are TGTGCCAGCAGTTTCCAGTCTAACTATGGCTACACCTTC.

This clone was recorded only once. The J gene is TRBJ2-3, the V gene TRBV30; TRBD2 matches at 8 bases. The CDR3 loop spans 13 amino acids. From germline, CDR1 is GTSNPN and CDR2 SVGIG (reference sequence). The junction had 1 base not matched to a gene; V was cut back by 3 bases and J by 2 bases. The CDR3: CAWRLAATDTQYF. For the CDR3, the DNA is TGTGCCTGGAGACTAGCGGCCACAGATACGCAGTATTTT.

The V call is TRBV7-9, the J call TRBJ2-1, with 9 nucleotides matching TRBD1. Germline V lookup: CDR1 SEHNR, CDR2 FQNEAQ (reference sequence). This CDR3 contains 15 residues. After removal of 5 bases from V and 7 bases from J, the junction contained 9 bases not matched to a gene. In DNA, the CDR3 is TGTGCCAGCAGCCCAGCGGGACAGGGTAGGAATGAGCAGTTCTTC. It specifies CASSPAGQGRNEQFF. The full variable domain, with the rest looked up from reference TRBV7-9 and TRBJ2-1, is DTGVSQNPRHKITKRGQNVTFRCDPISEHNRLYWYRQTLGQGPEFLTYFQNEAQLEKSRLLSDRFSAERPKGSFSTLEIQRTEQGDSAMYLCASSPAGQGRNEQFFGPGTRLTVL.

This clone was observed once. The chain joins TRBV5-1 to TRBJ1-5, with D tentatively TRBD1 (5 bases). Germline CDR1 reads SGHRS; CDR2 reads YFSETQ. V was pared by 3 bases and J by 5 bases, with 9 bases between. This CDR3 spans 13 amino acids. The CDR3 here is CASSWGPDQPQHF. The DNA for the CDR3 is TGCGCCAGCAGCTGGGGCCCGGATCAGCCCCAGCATTTT.

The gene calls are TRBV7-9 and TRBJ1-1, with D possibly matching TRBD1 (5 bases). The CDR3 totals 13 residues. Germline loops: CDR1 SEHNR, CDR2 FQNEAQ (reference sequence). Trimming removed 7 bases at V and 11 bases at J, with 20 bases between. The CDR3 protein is CASTGGDHGEAFF. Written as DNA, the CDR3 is TGTGCCAGCACGGGGGGGGACCACGGTGAGGCTTTCTTT. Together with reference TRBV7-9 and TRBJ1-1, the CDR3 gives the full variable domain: DTGVSQNPRHKITKRGQNVTFRCDPISEHNRLYWYRQTLGQGPEFLTYFQNEAQLEKSRLLSDRFSAERPKGSFSTLEIQRTEQGDSAMYLCASTGGDHGEAFFGQGTRLTVV.

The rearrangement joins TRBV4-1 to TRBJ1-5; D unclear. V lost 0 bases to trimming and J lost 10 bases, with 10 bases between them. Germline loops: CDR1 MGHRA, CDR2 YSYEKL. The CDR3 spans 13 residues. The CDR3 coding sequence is TGCGCCAGCAGCCAAGATCCGGGTAATCCCCAGCATTTT. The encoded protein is CASSQDPGNPQHF.

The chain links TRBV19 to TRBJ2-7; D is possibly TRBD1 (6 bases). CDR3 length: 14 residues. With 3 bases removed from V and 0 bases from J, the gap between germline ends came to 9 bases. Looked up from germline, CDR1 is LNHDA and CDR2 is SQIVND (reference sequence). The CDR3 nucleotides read TGTGCCAGTAGTATTAGGGGGAGCTCCTACGAGCAGTACTTC. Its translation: CASSIRGSSYEQYF.

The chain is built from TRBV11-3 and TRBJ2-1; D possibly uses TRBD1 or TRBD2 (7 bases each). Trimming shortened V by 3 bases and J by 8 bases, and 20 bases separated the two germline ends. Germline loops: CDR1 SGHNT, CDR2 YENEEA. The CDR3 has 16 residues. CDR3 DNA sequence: TGTGCCAGCAGCTTGGGGGGAGGGGGCGCCTGGGATGAGCAGTTCTTC. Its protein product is CASSLGGGGAWDEQFF.

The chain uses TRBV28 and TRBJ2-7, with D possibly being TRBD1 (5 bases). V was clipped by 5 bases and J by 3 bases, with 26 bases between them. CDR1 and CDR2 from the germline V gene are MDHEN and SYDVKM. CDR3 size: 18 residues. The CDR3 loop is CASSRAQGWSPNYYEQYF. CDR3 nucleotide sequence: TGTGCCAGCAGTCGGGCCCAGGGTTGGTCCCCCAACTACTACGAGCAGTACTTC.

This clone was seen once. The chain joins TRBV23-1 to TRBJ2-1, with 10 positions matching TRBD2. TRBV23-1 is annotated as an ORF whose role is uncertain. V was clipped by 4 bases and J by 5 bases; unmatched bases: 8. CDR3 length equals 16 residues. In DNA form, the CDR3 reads TGCGCCAGCAGTCTATCAACTAGCGGGGCCCACAATGAGCAGTTCTTC. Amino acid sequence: CASSLSTSGAHNEQFF.

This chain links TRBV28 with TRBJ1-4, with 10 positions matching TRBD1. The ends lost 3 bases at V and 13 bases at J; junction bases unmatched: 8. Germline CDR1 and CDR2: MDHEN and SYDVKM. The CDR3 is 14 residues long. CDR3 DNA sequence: TGTGCCAGCAGTTTGGGACAGGGGATACCGGCACTGTTTTTT. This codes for CASSLGQGIPALFF.

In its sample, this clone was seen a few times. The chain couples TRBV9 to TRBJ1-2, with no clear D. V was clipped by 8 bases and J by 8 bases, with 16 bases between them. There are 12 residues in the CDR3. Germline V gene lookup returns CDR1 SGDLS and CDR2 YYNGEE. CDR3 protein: CASRDEGKGYTF. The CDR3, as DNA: TGTGCCAGTCGGGATGAGGGCAAGGGCTACACCTTC.

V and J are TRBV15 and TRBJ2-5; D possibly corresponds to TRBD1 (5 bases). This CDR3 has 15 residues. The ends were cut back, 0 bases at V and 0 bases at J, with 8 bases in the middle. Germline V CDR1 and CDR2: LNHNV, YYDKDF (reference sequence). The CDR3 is CATSRDPGYQETQYF. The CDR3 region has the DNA TGTGCCACCAGCAGAGACCCAGGGTACCAAGAGACCCAGTACTTC.

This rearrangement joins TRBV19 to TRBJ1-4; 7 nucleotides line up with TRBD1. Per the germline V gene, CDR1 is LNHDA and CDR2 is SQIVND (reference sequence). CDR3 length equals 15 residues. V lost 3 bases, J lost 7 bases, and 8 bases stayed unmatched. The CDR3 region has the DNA TGTGCCAGTAGTATTCCGAGACAGGGACGTGAAAAACTGTTTTTT. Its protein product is CASSIPRQGREKLFF.